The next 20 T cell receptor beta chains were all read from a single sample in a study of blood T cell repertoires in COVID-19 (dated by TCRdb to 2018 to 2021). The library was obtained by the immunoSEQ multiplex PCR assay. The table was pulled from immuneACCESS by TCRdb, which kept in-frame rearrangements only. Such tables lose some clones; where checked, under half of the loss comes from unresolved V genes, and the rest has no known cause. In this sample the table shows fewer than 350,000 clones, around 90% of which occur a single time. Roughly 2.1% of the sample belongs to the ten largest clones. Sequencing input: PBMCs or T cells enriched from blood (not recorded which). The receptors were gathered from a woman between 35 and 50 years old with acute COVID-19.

CDR3 residues: CASSLAGDRYNEQFF. The CDR3 bases are TGCGCCAGCAGCTTGGCTGGGGACAGGTACAATGAGCAGTTCTTC. The gene calls are TRBV5-1 and TRBJ2-1, with TRBD1 matching over 8 bases. V lost 0 bases and J lost 4; bases outside the gene matches: 3. This CDR3 is built from 15 residues. Germline values: CDR1 SGHRS, CDR2 YFSETQ.

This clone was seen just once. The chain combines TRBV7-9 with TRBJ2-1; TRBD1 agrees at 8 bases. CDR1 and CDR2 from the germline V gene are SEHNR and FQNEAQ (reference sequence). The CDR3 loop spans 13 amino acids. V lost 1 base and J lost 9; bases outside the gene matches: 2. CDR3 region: CASSLGTGSEQFF. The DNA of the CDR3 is TGTGCCAGCAGCTTAGGGACAGGGTCTGAGCAGTTCTTC.

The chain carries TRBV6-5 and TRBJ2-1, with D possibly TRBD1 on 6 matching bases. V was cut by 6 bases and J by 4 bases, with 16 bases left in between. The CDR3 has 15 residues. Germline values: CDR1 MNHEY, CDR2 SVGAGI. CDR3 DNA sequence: TGTGCCAGCAGGGCTCCGGGACACCCGTACAATGAGCAGTTCTTC. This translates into CASRAPGHPYNEQFF.

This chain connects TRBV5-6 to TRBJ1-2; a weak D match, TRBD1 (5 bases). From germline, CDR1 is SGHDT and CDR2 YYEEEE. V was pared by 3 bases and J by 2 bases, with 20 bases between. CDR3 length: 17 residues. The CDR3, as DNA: TGTGCCAGCAGCTACCAAGCGAAGGGGCCTCAAAACTATGGCTACACCTTC. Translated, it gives CASSYQAKGPQNYGYTF.

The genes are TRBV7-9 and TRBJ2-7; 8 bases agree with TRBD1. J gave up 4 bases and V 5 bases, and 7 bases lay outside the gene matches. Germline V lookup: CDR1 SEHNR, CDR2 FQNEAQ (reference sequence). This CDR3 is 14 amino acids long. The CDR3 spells CASSRDRGTYEQYF. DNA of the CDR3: TGTGCCAGCAGCCGAGACAGGGGTACTTACGAGCAGTACTTC.

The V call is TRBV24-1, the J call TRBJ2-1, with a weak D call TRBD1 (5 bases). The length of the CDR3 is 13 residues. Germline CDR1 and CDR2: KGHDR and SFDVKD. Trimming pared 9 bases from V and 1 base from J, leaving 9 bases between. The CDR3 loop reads CATGAGSYNEQFF. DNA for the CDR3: TGTGCCACCGGGGCAGGATCCTACAATGAGCAGTTCTTC.

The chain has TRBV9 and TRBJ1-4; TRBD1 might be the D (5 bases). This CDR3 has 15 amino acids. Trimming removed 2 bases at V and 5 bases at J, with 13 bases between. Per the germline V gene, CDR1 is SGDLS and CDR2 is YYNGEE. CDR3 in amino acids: CASSVIQGDNEKLFF. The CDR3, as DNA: TGTGCCAGCAGCGTTATCCAGGGCGACAATGAAAAACTGTTTTTT.

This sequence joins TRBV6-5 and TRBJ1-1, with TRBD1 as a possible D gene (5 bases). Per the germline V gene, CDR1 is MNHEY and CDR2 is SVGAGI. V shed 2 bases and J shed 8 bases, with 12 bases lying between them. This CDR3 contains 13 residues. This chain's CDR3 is CASSYVGQGEAFF. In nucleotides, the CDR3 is TGTGCCAGCAGTTACGTCGGCCAGGGAGAAGCTTTCTTT.

DNA for the CDR3: TGTGCCAGCAGCTTCGATAGCGGGGGGGCCCGAACCGGGGAGCTGTTTTTT. Encoded protein: CASSFDSGGARTGELFF. V is TRBV5-4 and J is TRBJ2-2; 11 nucleotides align to TRBD2. The V gene's germline CDR1 is SGHNT and CDR2 YYREEE (reference sequence). V gave up 2 bases and J gave up 5 bases; unmatched junction bases: 8. This CDR3 is 17 amino acids long. The entire variable domain, with the rest obtained from reference TRBV5-4 and TRBJ2-2, is as follows: ETGVTQSPTHLIKTRGQQVTLRCSSQSGHNTVSWYQQALGQGPQFIFQYYREEENGRGNFPPRFSGLQFPNYSSELNVNALELDDSALYLCASSFDSGGARTGELFFGEGSRLTVL.

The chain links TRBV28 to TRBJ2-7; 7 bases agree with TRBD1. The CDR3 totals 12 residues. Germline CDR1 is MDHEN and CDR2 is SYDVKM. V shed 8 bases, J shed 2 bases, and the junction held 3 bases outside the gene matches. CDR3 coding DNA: TGTGCCAGCTATACAGGGGCCTACGAGCAGTACTTC. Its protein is CASYTGAYEQYF.

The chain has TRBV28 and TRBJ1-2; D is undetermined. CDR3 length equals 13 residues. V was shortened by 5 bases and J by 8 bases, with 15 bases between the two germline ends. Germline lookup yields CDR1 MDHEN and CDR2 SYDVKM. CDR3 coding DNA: TGTGCCAGCAGTCCCCAGGTTGTCGGAGGCTACACCTTC. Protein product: CASSPQVVGGYTF.

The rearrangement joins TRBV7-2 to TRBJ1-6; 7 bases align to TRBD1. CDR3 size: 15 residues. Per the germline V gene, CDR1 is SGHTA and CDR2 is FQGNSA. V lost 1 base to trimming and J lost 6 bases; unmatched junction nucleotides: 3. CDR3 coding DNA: TGTGCCAGCAGCTTAGTCACAGGGGCTAATTCACCCCTCCACTTT. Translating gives CASSLVTGANSPLHF. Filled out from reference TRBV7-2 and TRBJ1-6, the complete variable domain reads GAGVSQSPSNKVTEKGKDVELRCDPISGHTALYWYRQSLGQGLEFLIYFQGNSAPDKSGLPSDRFSAERTGGSVSTLTIQRTQQEDSAVYLCASSLVTGANSPLHFGNGTRLTVT.

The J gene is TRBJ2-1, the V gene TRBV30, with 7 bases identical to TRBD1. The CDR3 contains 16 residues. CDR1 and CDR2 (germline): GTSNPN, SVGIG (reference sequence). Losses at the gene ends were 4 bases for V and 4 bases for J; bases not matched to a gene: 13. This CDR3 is CAWTVGTAFLYNEQFF. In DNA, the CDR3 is TGTGCCTGGACGGTCGGGACAGCGTTCCTTTACAATGAGCAGTTCTTC. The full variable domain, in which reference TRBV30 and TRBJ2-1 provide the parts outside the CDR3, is SQTIHQWPATLVQPVGSPLSLECTVEGTSNPNLYWYRQAAGRGLQLLFYSVGIGQISSEVPQNLSASRPQDRQFILSSKKLLLSDSGFYLCAWTVGTAFLYNEQFFGPGTRLTVL.

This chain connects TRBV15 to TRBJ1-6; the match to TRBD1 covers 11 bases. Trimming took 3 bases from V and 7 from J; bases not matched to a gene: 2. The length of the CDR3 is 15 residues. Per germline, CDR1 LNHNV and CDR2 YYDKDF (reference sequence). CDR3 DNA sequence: TGTGCCACCAGCAGGGGGACAGGGGGAAATTCACCCCTCCACTTT. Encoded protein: CATSRGTGGNSPLHF.

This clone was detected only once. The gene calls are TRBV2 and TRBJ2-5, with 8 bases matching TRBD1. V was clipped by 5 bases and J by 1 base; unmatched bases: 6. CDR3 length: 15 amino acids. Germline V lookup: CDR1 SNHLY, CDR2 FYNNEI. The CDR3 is CASSSTGALQETQYF. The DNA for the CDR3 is TGTGCCAGCAGTTCGACAGGGGCCCTCCAAGAGACCCAGTACTTC.

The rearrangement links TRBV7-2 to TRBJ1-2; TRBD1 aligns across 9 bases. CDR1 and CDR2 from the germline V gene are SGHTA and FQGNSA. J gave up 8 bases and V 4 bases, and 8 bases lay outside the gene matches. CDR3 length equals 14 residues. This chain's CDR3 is CASSSGDRVRGYTF. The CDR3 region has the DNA TGTGCCAGCAGCTCTGGGGACAGGGTACGGGGCTACACCTTC.

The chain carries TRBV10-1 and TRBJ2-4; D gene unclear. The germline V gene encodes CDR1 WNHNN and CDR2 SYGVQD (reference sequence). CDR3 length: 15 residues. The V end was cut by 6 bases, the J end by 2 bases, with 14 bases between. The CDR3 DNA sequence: TGCGCCAGCAGGGAACCCCGGGTTCCCAAAAACATTCAGTACTTC. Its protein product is CASREPRVPKNIQYF.

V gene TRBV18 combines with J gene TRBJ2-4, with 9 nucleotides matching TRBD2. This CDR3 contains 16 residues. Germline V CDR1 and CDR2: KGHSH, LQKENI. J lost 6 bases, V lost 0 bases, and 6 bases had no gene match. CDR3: CASSPPQRGAPNIQYF. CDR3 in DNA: TGTGCCAGCTCACCACCCCAGCGGGGGGCCCCAAACATTCAGTACTTC.

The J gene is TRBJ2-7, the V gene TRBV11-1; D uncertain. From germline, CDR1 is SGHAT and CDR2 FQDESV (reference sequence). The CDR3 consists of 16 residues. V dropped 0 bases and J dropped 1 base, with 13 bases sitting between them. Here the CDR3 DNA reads TGTGCCAGCAGCTTAGCCGGAGCGATTGTATCCTACGAGCAGTACTTC. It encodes CASSLAGAIVSYEQYF. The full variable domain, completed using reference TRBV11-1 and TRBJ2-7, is EAEVAQSPRYKITEKSQAVAFWCDPISGHATLYWYRQILGQGPELLVQFQDESVVDDSQLPKDRFSAERLKGVDSTLKIQPAELGDSAMYLCASSLAGAIVSYEQYFGPGTRLTVT.

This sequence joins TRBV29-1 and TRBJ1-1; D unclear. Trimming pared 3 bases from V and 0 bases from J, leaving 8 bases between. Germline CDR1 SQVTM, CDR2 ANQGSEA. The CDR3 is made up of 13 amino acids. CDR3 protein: CSVEPQMNTEAFF. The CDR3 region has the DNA TGCAGCGTTGAGCCACAGATGAACACTGAAGCTTTCTTT. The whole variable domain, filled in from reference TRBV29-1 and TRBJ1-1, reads SAVISQKPSRDICQRGTSLTIQCQVDSQVTMMFWYRQQPGQSLTLIATANQGSEATYESGFVIDKFPISRPNLTFSTLTVSNMSPEDSSIYLCSVEPQMNTEAFFGQGTRLTVV.